Listed below are T cell receptor beta chains from one sample, sequenced in a study of blood T cell repertoires in COVID-19. Profiled with immunoSEQ multiplex PCR; TCRdb holds only in-frame clones, not every one. The table includes some 460,000 clones, about 89% detected once. The sample was peripheral blood. Receptors originate from a woman under 40 with acute or convalescent COVID-19. Both conserved end residues are part of each CDR3. D genes are given only for firm matches. A row's size may be missing; if present it is once, few, many or a size class.

TRBJ2-2	.	.	TRBV15	CATSSQGSDTGELFF	TGTGCCACCAGCAGCCAGGGGTCGGACACCGGGGAGCTGTTTTTT
TRBJ2-5	TRBD1	.	TRBV5-4	CASSAPGQGAWETQYF	TGTGCCAGCAGCGCTCCGGGACAGGGGGCATGGGAGACCCAGTACTTC
TRBJ1-6	.	.	TRBV4-1	CASSERDQGFKPLHF	TGCGCCAGCAGCGAAAGGGATCAGGGATTCAAACCCCTCCACTTT
TRBJ1-1	TRBD1	few	TRBV5-1	CASSLGLGQVDTEAFF	TGCGCCAGCAGCTTAGGGCTGGGACAGGTTGACACTGAAGCTTTCTTT
TRBJ1-1	.	.	TRBV2	CASFPGRATEAFF	TGTGCCAGCTTCCCTGGCAGGGCGACTGAAGCTTTCTTT
TRBJ1-6	.	.	TRBV11-2	CASSLDRVTIGPPLHF	TGTGCCAGCAGCTTAGACCGGGTTACGATCGGTCCACCCCTCCACTTT
TRBJ1-5	.	once	TRBV6-1	CASSERGGVGQPQHF	TGTGCCAGCAGTGAAAGGGGGGGGGTTGGCCAGCCCCAGCATTTT
TRBJ1-1	.	once	TRBV19	CASSIIYRGSTEAFF	TGTGCCAGTAGTATTATTTATAGGGGCAGCACTGAAGCTTTCTTT
TRBJ2-7	TRBD2	.	TRBV5-6	CASSLDTSGAYSYEQYF	TGTGCCAGCAGCCTTGACACTAGCGGGGCTTATTCCTACGAGCAGTACTTC
TRBJ1-1	.	.	TRBV6-5	CASRLGDTEAFF	TGTGCCAGCAGACTGGGCGACACTGAAGCTTTCTTT
TRBJ2-2	TRBD1	.	TRBV7-8	CASSLGSGRGLNTGELFF	TGTGCCAGCAGCTTAGGATCGGGCAGGGGGCTCAACACCGGGGAGCTGTTTTTT
TRBJ2-1	.	.	TRBV5-6	CASSLVARTDNEQFF	TGTGCCAGCAGCTTGGTGGCTAGAACTGACAATGAGCAGTTCTTC
TRBJ2-1	.	.	TRBV12-3/TRBV12-4	CASSLWGGFEQFF	TGTGCCAGCAGTTTATGGGGGGGCTTTGAGCAGTTCTTC
TRBJ2-2	TRBD2	.	TRBV6-4	CASSDSGGTGELFF	TGTGCCAGCAGTGACAGCGGGGGGACCGGGGAGCTGTTTTTT
TRBJ1-5	TRBD1	.	TRBV5-1	CASSPGQGEYQPQHF	TGCGCCAGCAGCCCGGGACAGGGGGAGTATCAGCCCCAGCATTTT
TRBJ2-3	TRBD1	.	TRBV28	CASRHRGRLSQYF	TGTGCCAGCAGACACAGGGGGCGATTATCCCAGTATTTT
TRBJ1-3	.	.	TRBV29-1	CSVEDGGERILSSGNTIYF	TGCAGCGTTGAAGATGGGGGGGAAAGAATTCTGAGCTCTGGAAACACCATATATTTT
TRBJ2-7	.	.	TRBV6-1	CASSEERGQLYEQYF	TGTGCCAGCAGTGAAGAGAGGGGACAATTGTACGAGCAGTACTTC
TRBJ1-1	.	.	TRBV28	CASSLTSREAFF	TGTGCCAGCAGTTTAACGTCGCGTGAAGCTTTCTTT
TRBJ1-3	.	few	TRBV5-1	CASSLADRDYPVGTIYF	TGCGCCAGCAGCTTGGCCGACCGGGACTATCCCGTGGGCACCATATATTTT
TRBJ1-2	.	.	TRBV23-1	CASSQSVVSLLGYGYTF	TGCGCCAGCAGTCAATCTGTCGTCTCTCTACTAGGGTATGGCTACACCTTC
TRBJ1-2	.	.	TRBV6-6	CASSPTDNGYTF	TGTGCCAGCAGCCCGACAGATAATGGCTACACCTTC
TRBJ2-1	TRBD2	.	TRBV7-9	CASSSYLGSGGSEQFF	TGTGCCAGCAGCTCCTACCTGGGCAGCGGGGGGAGTGAGCAGTTCTTC
TRBJ2-5	.	.	TRBV5-1	CASSSSVGGTNQETQYF	TGCGCCAGCAGCTCGAGTGTTGGCGGAACGAATCAAGAGACCCAGTACTTC
TRBJ2-7	TRBD1	medium-sized	TRBV29-1	CSVDGRGQQKKYYEQYF	TGCAGCGTTGACGGAAGGGGACAGCAAAAAAAATACTACGAGCAGTACTTC
TRBJ2-7	TRBD1	.	TRBV7-9	CASSRPGQGSYEQYF	TGTGCCAGCAGCCGTCCGGGACAGGGCTCCTACGAGCAGTACTTC
TRBJ2-1	TRBD2	.	TRBV19	CASRLAGYNEQFF	TGTGCCAGCAGACTAGCGGGCTACAATGAGCAGTTCTTC
TRBJ1-4	.	.	TRBV6-1	CASSDNTINEKLFF	TGTGCCAGCAGTGATAACACGATAAACGAAAAACTGTTTTTT
TRBJ2-1	TRBD1	.	TRBV24-1	CATSDHGTGNEQFF	TGTGCCACCAGTGATCACGGGACAGGCAATGAGCAGTTCTTC
TRBJ2-1	.	.	TRBV27	CASSLSRSYNEQFF	TGTGCCAGCAGTTTATCGCGGTCCTACAATGAGCAGTTCTTC
TRBJ2-1	.	.	TRBV28	CASSLYAVVSNEQFF	TGTGCCAGCAGTTTATATGCGGTCGTCAGCAATGAGCAGTTCTTC
TRBJ1-3	.	.	TRBV7-2	CASSLSLSSGNTIYF	TGTGCCAGCAGCTTATCCCTGAGCTCTGGAAACACCATATATTTT
TRBJ2-7	TRBD1	.	TRBV2	CASGRDRVYEQYF	TGTGCCAGCGGCCGGGACAGGGTATACGAGCAGTACTTC
TRBJ1-5	TRBD1	.	TRBV28	CASSYTGGNQPQHF	TGTGCCAGCAGTTACACAGGGGGCAATCAGCCCCAGCATTTT
TRBJ2-7	.	.	TRBV2	CASSDLVSYEQYF	TGTGCCAGCAGTGACTTAGTCTCCTACGAGCAGTACTTC
TRBJ2-3	.	.	TRBV27	CASSLADWRGTDTQYF	TGTGCCAGCAGTTTAGCCGACTGGCGGGGCACAGATACGCAGTATTTT
TRBJ2-3	.	.	TRBV20-1	CSARRGFLQYF	TGCAGTGCTAGACGGGGATTTCTGCAGTATTTT
TRBJ2-2	.	.	TRBV4-1	CASSQVITATVGTGELFF	TGCGCCAGCAGCCAAGTTATTACCGCGACAGTGGGAACCGGGGAGCTGTTTTTT
TRBJ2-3	TRBD2	.	TRBV9	CASSATSRDTQYF	TGTGCCAGCAGCGCGACTAGCCGGGATACGCAGTATTTT
TRBJ2-5	TRBD2	.	TRBV27	CASSFWSGGQETQYF	TGTGCCAGCAGTTTTTGGAGCGGGGGGCAAGAGACCCAGTACTTC
TRBJ1-3	.	once	TRBV19	CASSANRNTIYF	TGTGCCAGTAGTGCTAATCGAAACACCATATATTTT
TRBJ1-1	.	many	TRBV3-1/TRBV3-2	CASSQPTGEAFF	TGTGCCAGCAGCCAACCTACCGGTGAAGCTTTCTTT
TRBJ2-1	.	.	TRBV15	CATSIAAREQFF	TGTGCCACCAGCATAGCGGCCCGGGAGCAGTTCTTC
TRBJ2-1	TRBD2	.	TRBV12-5	CASGPGPEKRLAVIRNEQFF	TGTGCTAGTGGTCCAGGACCGGAGAAAAGACTAGCGGTCATTCGGAATGAGCAGTTCTTC
TRBJ2-7	.	.	TRBV4-1	CASSQGRGSYEQYF	TGCGCCAGCAGCCAAGGACGGGGATCCTACGAGCAGTACTTC
TRBJ1-4	TRBD1	.	TRBV4-1	CASNEEDRATEKLFF	TGCGCCAGCAATGAAGAGGACAGGGCCACTGAAAAACTGTTTTTT
TRBJ2-1	.	.	TRBV5-4	CASSLAPGNNEQFF	TGTGCCAGCAGCTTGGCCCCGGGGAACAATGAGCAGTTCTTC
TRBJ2-1	TRBD1	.	TRBV28	CASSSRQGGEQFF	TGTGCCAGCAGTTCTAGACAGGGGGGCGAGCAGTTCTTC
TRBJ1-2	TRBD1	few	TRBV30	CAWKQGARDYGYTF	TGTGCCTGGAAACAGGGGGCGCGGGACTATGGCTACACCTTC
TRBJ2-5	.	.	TRBV6-6	CASQEVVGAEETQYF	TGTGCCAGCCAGGAAGTTGTGGGGGCCGAGGAGACCCAGTACTTC
TRBJ1-2	TRBD1	.	TRBV12-3/TRBV12-4	CASSSGQLYGYTF	TGTGCCAGCAGCTCGGGACAGCTCTATGGCTACACCTTC
TRBJ1-4	TRBD1	.	TRBV14	CASSPSLIRGALEKLFF	TGTGCCAGCAGCCCCTCCTTGATCAGGGGGGCATTAGAAAAACTGTTTTTT